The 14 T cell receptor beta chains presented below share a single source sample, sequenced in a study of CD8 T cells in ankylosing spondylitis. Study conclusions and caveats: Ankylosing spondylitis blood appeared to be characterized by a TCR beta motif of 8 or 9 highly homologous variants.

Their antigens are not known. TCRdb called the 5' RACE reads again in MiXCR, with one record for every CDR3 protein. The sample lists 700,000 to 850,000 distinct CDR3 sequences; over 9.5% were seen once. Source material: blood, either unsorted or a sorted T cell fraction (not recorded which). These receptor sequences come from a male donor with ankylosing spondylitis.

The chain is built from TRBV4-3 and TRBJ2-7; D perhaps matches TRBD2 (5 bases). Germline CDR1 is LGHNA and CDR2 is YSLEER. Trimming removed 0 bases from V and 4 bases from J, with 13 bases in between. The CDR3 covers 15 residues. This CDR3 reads CASSQDRIEGYEQYF. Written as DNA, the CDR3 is TGCGCCAGCAGCCAAGATAGGATCGAGGGTTACGAGCAGTACTTC.

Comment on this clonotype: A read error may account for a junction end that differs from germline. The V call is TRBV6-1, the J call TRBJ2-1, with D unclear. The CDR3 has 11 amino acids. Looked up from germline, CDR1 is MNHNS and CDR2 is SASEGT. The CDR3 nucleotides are TGTGCCAGCAACGAAGATGGGGTGTCGGTCTTC. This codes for CASNEDGVSVF.

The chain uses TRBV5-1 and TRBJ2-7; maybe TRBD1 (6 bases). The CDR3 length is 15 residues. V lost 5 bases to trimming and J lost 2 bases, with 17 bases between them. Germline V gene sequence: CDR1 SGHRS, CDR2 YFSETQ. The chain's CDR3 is CASSYLQGPPYEQYF. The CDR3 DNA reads TGCGCCAGCAGTTATTTACAGGGACCTCCCTACGAGCAGTACTTC.

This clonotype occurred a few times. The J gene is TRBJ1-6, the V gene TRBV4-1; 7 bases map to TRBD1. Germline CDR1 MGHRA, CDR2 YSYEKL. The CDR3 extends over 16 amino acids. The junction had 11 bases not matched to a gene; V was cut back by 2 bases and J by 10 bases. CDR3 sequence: CASSQRGGQVRSPLHF. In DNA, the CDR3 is TGCGCCAGCAGCCAAAGGGGAGGACAGGTTCGATCACCCCTCCACTTT.

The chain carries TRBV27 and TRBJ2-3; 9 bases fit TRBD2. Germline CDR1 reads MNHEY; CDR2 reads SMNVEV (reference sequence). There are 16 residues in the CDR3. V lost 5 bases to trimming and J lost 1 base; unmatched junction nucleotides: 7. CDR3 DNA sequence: TGTGCCAGCAGTCCCATAGCGGGGGCGGGCACAGATACGCAGTATTTT. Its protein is CASSPIAGAGTDTQYF.

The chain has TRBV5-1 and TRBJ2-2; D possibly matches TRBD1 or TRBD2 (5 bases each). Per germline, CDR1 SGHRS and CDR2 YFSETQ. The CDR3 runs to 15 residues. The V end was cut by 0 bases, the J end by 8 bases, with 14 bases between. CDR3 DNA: TGCGCCAGCAGCTTGGAACCGGGAAGGGGAGGGGAGCTGTTTTTT. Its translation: CASSLEPGRGGELFF.

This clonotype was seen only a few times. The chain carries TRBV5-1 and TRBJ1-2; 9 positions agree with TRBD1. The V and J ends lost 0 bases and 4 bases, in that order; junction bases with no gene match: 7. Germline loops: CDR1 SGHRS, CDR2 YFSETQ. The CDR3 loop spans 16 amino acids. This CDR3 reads CASSLEGQGYGYGYTF. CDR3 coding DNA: TGCGCCAGCAGCTTGGAGGGACAGGGCTACGGCTATGGCTACACCTTC.

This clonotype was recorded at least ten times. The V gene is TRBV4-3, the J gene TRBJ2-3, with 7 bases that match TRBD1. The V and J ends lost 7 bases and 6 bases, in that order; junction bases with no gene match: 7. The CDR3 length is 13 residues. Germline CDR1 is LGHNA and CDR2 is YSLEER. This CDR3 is CASTYRGGDTQYF. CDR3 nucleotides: TGCGCCAGCACCTACAGGGGTGGGGATACGCAGTATTTT.

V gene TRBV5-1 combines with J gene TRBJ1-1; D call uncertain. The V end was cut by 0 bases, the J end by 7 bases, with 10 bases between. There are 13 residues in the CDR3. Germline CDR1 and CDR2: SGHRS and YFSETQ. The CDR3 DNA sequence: TGCGCCAGCAGCTTGGACAAATTTGGTGAAGCTTTCTTT. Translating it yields CASSLDKFGEAFF.

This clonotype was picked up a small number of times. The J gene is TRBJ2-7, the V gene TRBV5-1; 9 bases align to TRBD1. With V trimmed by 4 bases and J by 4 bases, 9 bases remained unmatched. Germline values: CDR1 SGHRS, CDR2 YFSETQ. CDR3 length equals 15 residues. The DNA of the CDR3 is TGCGCCAGCAGCCCGGGACAGGGAATTAGATACGAGCAGTACTTC. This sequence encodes CASSPGQGIRYEQYF.

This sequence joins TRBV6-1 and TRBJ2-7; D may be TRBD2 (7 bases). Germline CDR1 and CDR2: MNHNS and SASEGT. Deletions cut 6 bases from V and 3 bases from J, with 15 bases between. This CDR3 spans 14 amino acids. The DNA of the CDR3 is TGTGCCAGCAGCCAACGGGGGGCCGACTACGAGCAGTACTTC. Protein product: CASSQRGADYEQYF.

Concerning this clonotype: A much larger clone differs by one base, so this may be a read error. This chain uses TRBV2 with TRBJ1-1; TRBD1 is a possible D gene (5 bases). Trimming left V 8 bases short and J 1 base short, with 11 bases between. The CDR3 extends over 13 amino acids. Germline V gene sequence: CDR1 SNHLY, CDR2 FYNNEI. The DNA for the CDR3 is TGTGCCAGCTTCCGGGACGGGAACACTGAAGCTTTCTTT. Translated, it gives CASFRDGNTEAFF. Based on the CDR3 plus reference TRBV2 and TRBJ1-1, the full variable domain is EPEVTQTPSHQVTQMGQEVILRCVPISNHLYFYWYRQILGQKVEFLVSFYNNEISEKSEIFDDQFSVERPDGSNFTLKIRSTKLEDSAMYFCASFRDGNTEAFFGQGTRLTVV.

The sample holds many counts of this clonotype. The CDR3 here is CASSQEFGTPFQETQYF. CDR3 nucleotides: TGCGCCAGCAGCCAAGAATTCGGGACACCCTTCCAAGAGACCCAGTACTTC. The gene calls are TRBV4-3 and TRBJ2-5; D perhaps matches TRBD1 (6 bases). The V and J ends lost 0 bases and 1 base respectively, with 15 bases between them. This CDR3 comprises 17 residues. Germline V gene lookup returns CDR1 LGHNA and CDR2 YSLEER.

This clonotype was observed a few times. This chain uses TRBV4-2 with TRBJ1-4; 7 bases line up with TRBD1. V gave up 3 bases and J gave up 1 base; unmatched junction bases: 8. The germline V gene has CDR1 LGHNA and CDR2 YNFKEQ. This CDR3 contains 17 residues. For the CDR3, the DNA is TGTGCCAGCAGCCAGGTGACAGGGTCGGGAACTAATGAAAAACTGTTTTTT. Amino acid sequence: CASSQVTGSGTNEKLFF.